The sequence of this TCR beta chain was determined in a study of shared clonotypes between healthy human individuals (dated by TCRdb to about 2020). About the study as a whole: The cohort comprised a couple of women and a few men aged 18 to 49 years. For each donor, CD4 naive and CD4 memory were each run on three plates, CD8 naive on two plates, and CD8 memory on one plate. To estimate repertoire size and how much clonotype sharing occurs between individuals, the study deeply sequenced the blood TCR repertoires of about five healthy adults. Different laboratories and diverse techniques were used to prepare libraries and sequence TCR repertoires, to increase sequencing depth and limit assay-specific biases. Per donor, leukapheresis produced somewhere between about 0.85 and 8.9 billion PBMCs. Paper-wide results and their limitations: Because the study included a small number of donors, the genetic and exposure-history diversity represented was limited. Larger estimated clonotype richness was generally found for naive subsets than for memory subsets. Only blood was sampled, and tissue TCR repertoires likely differ from those in blood. Compared with non-shared clonotypes, the clonotypes found in all four sorted-subset donors had higher generation probabilities. Pairwise subsampling led to the expectation that sequencing depth would affect the degree of clonotype sharing among donors. When a handful of donors were compared, the shared fraction of clonotypes was about 5.4% for naive CD4, 3.5% to 4% for naive CD8, 2.3% for memory CD4, and 0.4% for memory CD8. Even with the large sequencing depth, rarefaction of the sorted-subset datasets indicated that sequencing was incomplete.

Using the deep immunoSEQ assay, TCR CDR3 regions were amplified from genomic DNA by multiplex PCR. Genomic DNA extracted from each cell subset was distributed evenly over all wells of several immunoSEQ 96-well plates, and each plate served as one replicate. For sorted subsets, approximately 0.2 ug of genomic DNA, equivalent to 25,000 to 30,000 T cell genomes, went into each replicate PCR. Purified libraries were quantified with a Qubit 3.0 fluorometer, sized on a Bioanalyzer 2100, and re-quantified with the KAPA Library Quantification kit. A separate single-read 150-cycle Illumina NextSeq 550 flow cell was used to sequence each immunoSEQ 96-well plate. Per the authors' processing: The immunoSEQ output contained only junctional sequences without quality scores, so filtering could not match that applied to full-length reads. To assign V/J genes and CDR3, sequences were annotated against IMGT germline references using PyIR, a Python wrapper for IgBLAST v1.9. Reads were removed for weak V/J assignments (E-value above 1e-6), missing CDR3, stop codons, out-of-frame junctions, or ambiguous translated residues. V3J clonotypes were defined by identical inferred V gene, J gene, and CDR3 amino acid sequence. To compute the percentage overlap between repertoires, the number of shared unique clonotypes was divided by the size of the smaller repertoire. Three approaches were used to assess repertoire richness: RTK rarefaction, the Chao1 estimator, and Recon v2.1 estimates of unobserved clonotypes. Generation probabilities for all TCRbeta clonotypes obtained by the gDNA method from a handful of donors were computed using OLGA. Held by TCRdb, this immuneACCESS table contains in-frame sequences only and omits some clones. Under half of the omission traces to an unresolved V gene where checked; the cause of the rest is unknown. That table furnishes V, J and clone size, whereas the DNA furnished D and trimming. The sample table holds 750,000 to 1,000,000 clones, of which 92% were seen once. About 25% of the sample belongs to the ten largest clones.

Turning to this clone: The antigen it recognizes is unknown. Base qualities are not provided; no much larger clone lies one nucleotide away.

CD8 naive samples were CD45RO-negative cells positively selected for CCR7, giving a CD45RA+CCR7+ population that excluded TemRA cells. The donors were healthy, HIV-negative adults who had no recently reported acute infections or vaccinations. All donors were Caucasian adults living in Nashville, Tennessee, USA. After blood collection by leukapheresis, PBMCs were isolated using Ficoll-Histopaque density gradient centrifugation and then cryopreserved in the vapor phase of liquid nitrogen. Analytical flow cytometry was used to check the purity and quantity of each magnetically sorted T cell population. Genomic DNA was isolated from every sorted fraction and measured by UV absorbance on a Nanodrop 2000c. Sequenced sample: naive CD8+ T cells sorted from blood. The label giving this sample's cell subset or site can be read as: CD45RA+CCR7+. The clonotype originates from a man aged 30 to 39 in good health.

The bases are TGTGCCAGCAGCTTGGCGGGGGGGCAGAGGACCTACGAGCAGTACTTC. Its amino acids are CASSLAGGQRTYEQYF. Recombination joined TRBV5-4 with TRBJ2-7, with 8 bases in between that match TRBD2. V is pruned by 0 bases and J by 2 bases, leaving 7 bases of the junction without a gene match. The germline V gene (reference sequence) provides CDR1 SGHNT and CDR2 YYREEE. The CDR3 runs 16 amino acids, cysteine and phenylalanine included. Only the CDR3 region is kept as DNA, spanning 48 bases read in frame from base 1.